This TCR beta chain emerged from a study of blood T cell repertoires in COVID-19. The sample holds a few counts of this clone. Under the authors' procedure: Estimation of nucleated cell counts relied on the amplification of reference gene primers. Clones were read by immunoSEQ multiplex PCR, and TCRdb kept only the in-frame ones, dropping some. The D gene and trimming were derived from the DNA, and the V and J assignments and clone size from that table. The table includes 100,000 to 150,000 clones, over 75% detected once. Losses at the gene ends were 2 bases for V and 7 bases for J; bases not matched to a gene: 6. This CDR3 has 16 residues. CDR1 is MGHRA and CDR2 is YSYEKL in the germline V gene.

The clonotype comes from an elderly woman with acute or convalescent COVID-19. Sequencing was done on a sample of peripheral blood. This rearrangement joins TRBV4-1 to TRBJ1-5; TRBD1 matches at 12 bases. The CDR3 DNA sequence: TGCGCCAGCAGCCAACAGGGACAGGGGGCGAGACAGCCCCAGCATTTT. Translated, it gives CASSQQGQGARQPQHF.